This paragraph covers one TCR beta chain sequence. Both subsets, CD45RA+ naive and CD45RA-negative memory, were split from the CD4+ cells. The record originates from a study of shared clonotypes between healthy human individuals. For the study at large: Each donor's CD4 naive and CD4 memory cells filled three plates apiece, CD8 naive two, and CD8 memory one.

Several immunoSEQ 96-well plates shared each subset's DNA, each plate a replicate. In the original processing: As immunoSEQ supplied junction-only sequences (without quality scores), filtering differed. The assay was immunoSEQ multiplex PCR, and TCRdb's table has in-frame clones only and misses some. V and J calls plus clone size are reproduced from that table; the DNA served to infer D and trimming. The sample has 2 million to 2.5 million clones, roughly 93% seen once. The CDR3 totals 15 residues. After removal of 4 bases from V and 3 bases from J, the junction contained 4 bases not matched to a gene. CDR1 is SGHRS and CDR2 is YFSETQ in the germline V gene.

This receptor was taken from a man aged 18 to 29 in good health. Some clones in this sample may be carry-over from other donors' samples. The sample taken for sequencing was naive CD4+ T cells from PBMCs. Subset in this sample: CD45RA+ positively selected. The gene calls are TRBV5-1 and TRBJ1-3, with 10 bases aligning to TRBD1. The CDR3 nucleotides are TGCGCCAGCAGCCGGGACAGGGGAGTTGGAAACACCATATATTTT. This codes for CASSRDRGVGNTIYF.